This T cell receptor beta chain was identified in a study of CD4 and CD8 cells across lung adenocarcinoma regions. As regards this clonotype: No conserved phenylalanine or tryptophan ends this CDR3, so it is likely a read error.

The patients had localized lung adenocarcinoma, a non-small cell subtype. V lost 4 bases and J 0 bases, leaving 4 bases between the germline ends. This CDR3 region has 14 residues. The germline V gene has CDR1 SGHTA and CDR2 FQGNSA. TCRdb re-analysed the PCR reads in MiXCR, keeping a single row per CDR3 protein. The sample contains more than 6,000 distinct CDR3 sequences, around half of which appear only once. The sequencing input was CD8+ T cells from the center of a lung tumor. V and J are TRBV7-2 and TRBJ2-6, with D uncertain. This TCR was recovered from a male donor with lung adenocarcinoma. The CD4 and CD8 labels of this study may be unreliable. Here the CDR3 DNA reads TGTGCCAGCAGCTCCTTCTCTGGGGCCAACGTCCTGACTGTC. This gives the protein CASSSFSGANVLTV.